Following are 2 T cell receptor beta chains from one sample sequenced in a study of cytomegalovirus exposure and HLA in healthy donors. PCR used 60 Vbeta primers and 13 Jbeta primers. Data came from immunoSEQ multiplex PCR; TCRdb stores just in-frame clones and leaves some out. Of 110,000 or so clones in the sample, approximately 74% are singletons; the top ten hold approximately 10%. Material for sequencing was PBMCs. These receptors were collected from a woman aged 45-65 years in good health and CMV-seropositive.

A single count supports this clone. The chain couples TRBV19 to TRBJ2-5, with TRBD1 matching 7 bases. The CDR3 is 14 residues long. The germline gives CDR1 LNHDA, CDR2 SQIVND (reference sequence). J gave up 2 bases and V 6 bases, and 6 bases lay outside the gene matches. Written as DNA, the CDR3 is TGTGCCAGTAGGCCTGGGACAGCTCAAGAGACCCAGTACTTC. It codes for CASRPGTAQETQYF.

The chain combines TRBV11-2 with TRBJ1-1; 7 nucleotides align to TRBD1. Germline CDR1 reads SGHAT; CDR2 reads FQNNGV. This CDR3 has 13 amino acids. V lost 5 bases and J lost 4; bases outside the gene matches: 4. The CDR3 spells CASSVGQVTEAFF. In nucleotides, the CDR3 is TGTGCCAGCAGCGTAGGACAGGTCACTGAAGCTTTCTTT.